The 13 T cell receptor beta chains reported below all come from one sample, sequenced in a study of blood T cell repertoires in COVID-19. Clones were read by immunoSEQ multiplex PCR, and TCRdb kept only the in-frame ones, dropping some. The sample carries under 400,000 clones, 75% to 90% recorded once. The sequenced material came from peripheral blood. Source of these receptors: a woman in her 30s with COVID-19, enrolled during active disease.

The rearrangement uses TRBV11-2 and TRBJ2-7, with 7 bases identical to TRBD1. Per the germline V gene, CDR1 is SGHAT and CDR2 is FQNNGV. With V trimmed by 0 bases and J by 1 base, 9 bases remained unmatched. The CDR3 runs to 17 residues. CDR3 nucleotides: TGTGCCAGCAGCTTAGATGTTTGGACAGGATCTTCCTACGAGCAGTACTTC. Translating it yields CASSLDVWTGSSYEQYF. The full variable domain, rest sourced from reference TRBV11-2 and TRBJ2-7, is EAGVAQSPRYKIIEKRQSVAFWCNPISGHATLYWYQQILGQGPKLLIQFQNNGVVDDSQLPKDRFSAERLKGVDSTLKIQPAKLEDSAVYLCASSLDVWTGSSYEQYFGPGTRLTVT.

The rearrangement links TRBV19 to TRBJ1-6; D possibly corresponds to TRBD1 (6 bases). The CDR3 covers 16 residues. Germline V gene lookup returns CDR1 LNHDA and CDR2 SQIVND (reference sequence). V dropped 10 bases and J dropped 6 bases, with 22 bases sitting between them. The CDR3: CATSADRTALNSPLHF. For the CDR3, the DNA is TGTGCCACTTCCGCCGACAGGACAGCCCTTAATTCACCCCTCCACTTT.

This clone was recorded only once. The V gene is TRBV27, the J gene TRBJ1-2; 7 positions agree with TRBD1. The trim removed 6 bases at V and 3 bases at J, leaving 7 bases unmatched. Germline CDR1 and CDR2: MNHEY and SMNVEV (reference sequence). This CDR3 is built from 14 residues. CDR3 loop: CASSGRDSYYGYTF. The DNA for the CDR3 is TGTGCCAGCAGCGGGAGGGACAGTTACTATGGCTACACCTTC.

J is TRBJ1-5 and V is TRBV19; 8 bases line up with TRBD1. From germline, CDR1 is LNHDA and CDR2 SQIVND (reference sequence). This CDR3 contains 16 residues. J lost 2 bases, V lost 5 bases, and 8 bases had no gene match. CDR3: CASSRGGGQGNQPQHF. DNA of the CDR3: TGTGCCAGTAGTCGTGGGGGGGGACAGGGCAATCAGCCCCAGCATTTT.

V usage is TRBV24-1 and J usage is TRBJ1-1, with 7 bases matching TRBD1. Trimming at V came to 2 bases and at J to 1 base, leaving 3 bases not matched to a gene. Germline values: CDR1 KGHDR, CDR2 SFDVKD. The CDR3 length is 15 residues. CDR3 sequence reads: CATSDSGTENTEAFF. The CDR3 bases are TGTGCCACCAGTGATTCCGGGACAGAGAACACTGAAGCTTTCTTT.

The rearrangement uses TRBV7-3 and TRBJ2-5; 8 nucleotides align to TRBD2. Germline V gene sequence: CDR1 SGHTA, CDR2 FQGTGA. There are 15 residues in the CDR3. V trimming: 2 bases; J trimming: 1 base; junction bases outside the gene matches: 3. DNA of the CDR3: TGTGCCAGCAGCTTAGAAGCGGGAGCCCAAGAGACCCAGTACTTC. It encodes CASSLEAGAQETQYF.

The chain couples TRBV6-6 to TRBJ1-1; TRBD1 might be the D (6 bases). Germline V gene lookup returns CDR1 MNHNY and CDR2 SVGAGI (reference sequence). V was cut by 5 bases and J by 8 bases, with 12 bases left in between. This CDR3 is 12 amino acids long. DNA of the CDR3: TGTGCCAGCAGTGAGACGGGACAAGAAGCTTTCTTT. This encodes CASSETGQEAFF.

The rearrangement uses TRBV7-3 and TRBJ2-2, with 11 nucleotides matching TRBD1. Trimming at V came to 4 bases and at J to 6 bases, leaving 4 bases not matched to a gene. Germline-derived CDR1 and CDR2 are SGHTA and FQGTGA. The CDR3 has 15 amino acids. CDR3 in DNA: TGTGCCAGCAGCTCGGACAGGGGGCGATCCGGGGAGCTGTTTTTT. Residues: CASSSDRGRSGELFF. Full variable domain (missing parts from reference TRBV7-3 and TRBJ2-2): GAGVSQTPSNKVTEKGKYVELRCDPISGHTALYWYRQSLGQGPEFLIYFQGTGAADDSGLPNDRFFAVRPEGSVSTLKIQRTERGDSAVYLCASSSDRGRSGELFFGEGSRLTVL.

The CDR3 region is CASRGLAGTYNEQFF. CDR3 nucleotides: TGTGCCAGCAGGGGACTAGCGGGTACCTACAATGAGCAGTTCTTC. The V and J genes are TRBV2 and TRBJ2-1, with 12 nucleotides matching TRBD2. CDR1 is SNHLY, CDR2 FYNNEI, per germline. Trimming removed 6 bases from V and 2 bases from J; junction bases left unmatched: 2. The CDR3 sequence is 15 residues long. Full variable domain (outside the CDR3, taken from reference TRBV2 and TRBJ2-1): EPEVTQTPSHQVTQMGQEVILRCVPISNHLYFYWYRQILGQKVEFLVSFYNNEISEKSEIFDDQFSVERPDGSNFTLKIRSTKLEDSAMYFCASRGLAGTYNEQFFGPGTRLTVL.

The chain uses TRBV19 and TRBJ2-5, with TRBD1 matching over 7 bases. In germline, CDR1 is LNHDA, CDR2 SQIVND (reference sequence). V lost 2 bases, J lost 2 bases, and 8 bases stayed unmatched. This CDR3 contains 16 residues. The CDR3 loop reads CASSISSTGYQETQYF. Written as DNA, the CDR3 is TGTGCCAGTAGTATATCCTCGACAGGGTATCAAGAGACCCAGTACTTC.

The CDR3, as DNA: TGTGCCAGCAGTAGCCCCGGCAGGGGCTCTGGCTACACCTTC. Translated: CASSSPGRGSGYTF. This sequence joins TRBV27 and TRBJ1-2; a possible D gene is TRBD1 (6 bases). CDR1 and CDR2 from the germline V gene are MNHEY and SMNVEV (reference sequence). CDR3 length: 14 amino acids. Between the trimmed V and J ends, which lost 5 bases and 7 bases, there was a span of 17 bases.

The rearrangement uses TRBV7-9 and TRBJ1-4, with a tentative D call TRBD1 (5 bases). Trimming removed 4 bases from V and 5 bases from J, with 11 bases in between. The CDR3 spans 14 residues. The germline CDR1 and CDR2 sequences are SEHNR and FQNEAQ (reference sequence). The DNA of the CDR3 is TGTGCCAGCAGCTCCCAGACAGCGAATGAAAAACTGTTTTTT. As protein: CASSSQTANEKLFF.

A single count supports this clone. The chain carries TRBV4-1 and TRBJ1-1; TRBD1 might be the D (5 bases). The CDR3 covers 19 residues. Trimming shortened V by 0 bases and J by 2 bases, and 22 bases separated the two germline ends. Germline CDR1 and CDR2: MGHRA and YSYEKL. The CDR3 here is CASSQDARGEVLPNTEAFF. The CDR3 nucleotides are TGCGCCAGCAGCCAAGATGCACGGGGGGAGGTTTTACCAAACACTGAAGCTTTCTTT.